These 15 T cell receptor beta chains were sequenced from one sample in a study of T cell responses to AZD1222 COVID-19 vaccine. Profiling relied on immunoSEQ multiplex PCR, and the TCRdb table lists in-frame clones only, not all of them. The sample has about 200,000 clones, about 91% seen once. Sequencing was performed on peripheral blood, taken on day 0 of AZD1222 vaccination. The receptors originated from an adult in good health.

The V gene is TRBV29-1, the J gene TRBJ1-1; D possibly corresponds to TRBD1 (5 bases). Germline CDR1 reads SQVTM; CDR2 reads ANQGSEA. The CDR3 loop spans 11 amino acids. V gave up 7 bases and J gave up 4 bases, with 10 bases separating them. The CDR3 region has the DNA TGCAGCGCGGGGGGGATCACTGAAGCTTTCTTT. Protein sequence: CSAGGITEAFF. Together with reference TRBV29-1 and TRBJ1-1, the CDR3 gives the full variable domain: SAVISQKPSRDICQRGTSLTIQCQVDSQVTMMFWYRQQPGQSLTLIATANQGSEATYESGFVIDKFPISRPNLTFSTLTVSNMSPEDSSIYLCSAGGITEAFFGQGTRLTVV.

The chain recombines TRBV4-2 with TRBJ1-3; 8 bases match TRBD1. The V gene end was trimmed by 5 bases and the J gene end by 3 bases; junction bases not matched to a gene: 9. CDR3 length equals 16 residues. Germline V CDR1 and CDR2: LGHNA, YNFKEQ. The CDR3 DNA sequence: TGTGCCAGCAGCTTATACCAGGGGGCTAATGGAAACACCATATATTTT. Amino acid sequence: CASSLYQGANGNTIYF.

CDR3 DNA sequence: TGCGCCACTGGACTAGCGGGGGCGGGATCCTACGAGCAGTACTTC. Its translation is CATGLAGAGSYEQYF. The chain combines TRBV5-1 with TRBJ2-7, with 13 bases identical to TRBD2. In germline, CDR1 is SGHRS, CDR2 YFSETQ. Trimming removed 9 bases from V and 1 base from J; junction bases left unmatched: 7. This CDR3 comprises 15 residues.

This rearrangement joins TRBV10-3 to TRBJ1-4, with a tentative D call TRBD1 (6 bases). The germline V gene encodes CDR1 ENHRY and CDR2 SYGVKD. V lost 7 bases to trimming and J lost 0 bases, with 15 bases between them. CDR3 length: 16 amino acids. Written as DNA, the CDR3 is TGTGCCATCAAGAACGGGGGCATTTCAACTAATGAAAAACTGTTTTTT. It specifies CAIKNGGISTNEKLFF.

The gene calls are TRBV6-2 or TRBV6-3 and TRBJ1-2; D gene unclear. Trimming removed 2 bases from V and 5 bases from J, with 15 bases in between. The CDR3 has 15 amino acids. The V gene's germline CDR1 is MNHEY and CDR2 SVGEGT. Here the CDR3 reads CASSYSPFSGYGYTF. In DNA form, the CDR3 reads TGTGCCAGCAGTTACAGTCCATTCAGCGGATATGGCTACACCTTC.

This chain joins TRBV19 and TRBJ2-7; D remains unclear. This CDR3 is 13 amino acids long. The germline CDR1 and CDR2 sequences are LNHDA and SQIVND (reference sequence). Trimming took off 2 bases at V and 4 bases at J, with 9 bases between the two ends. CDR3 in DNA: TGTGCCAGTAGTATAAGGGTGACGTACGAGCAGTACTTC. Translated: CASSIRVTYEQYF.

In this sample, this clone turned up a few times. The rearrangement joins TRBV5-1 to TRBJ2-7; no clear D gene. Trimming cost V 3 bases and J 7 bases, with 23 bases left between them. The CDR3 is 16 amino acids. Per germline, CDR1 SGHRS and CDR2 YFSETQ. The CDR3 nucleotides read TGCGCCAGCAGCTCGAATGCAAGGACGGTCTCGCGGGAGCAGTACTTC. The encoded protein is CASSSNARTVSREQYF.

V and J are TRBV5-6 and TRBJ1-5, with TRBD1 identical over 8 bases. The V gene end was trimmed by 2 bases and the J gene end by 5 bases; junction bases not matched to a gene: 3. Germline V gives CDR1 SGHDT, CDR2 YYEEEE. The length of the CDR3 is 14 residues. The CDR3 sequence: CASSFGQGHQPQHF. As DNA, the CDR3 is TGTGCCAGCAGCTTCGGACAGGGCCATCAGCCCCAGCATTTT.

The gene calls are TRBV5-1 and TRBJ1-4; no clear D. This CDR3 spans 13 amino acids. The germline CDR1 and CDR2 sequences are SGHRS and YFSETQ. Trimming removed 0 bases from V and 8 bases from J, with 8 bases in between. CDR3 bases: TGCGCCAGCAGCTTGGCTAAGGGAGAAAAACTGTTTTTT. It encodes CASSLAKGEKLFF.

The rearrangement uses TRBV14 and TRBJ1-6, with unresolved D. Per germline, CDR1 SGHDN and CDR2 FVKESK. V lost 4 bases to trimming and J lost 4 bases, with 5 bases between them. CDR3 length: 13 residues. The CDR3: CASSLNYNSPLHF. CDR3 coding DNA: TGTGCCAGCAGCCTTAATTATAATTCACCCCTCCACTTT.

This rearrangement joins TRBV27 to TRBJ2-7; 9 bases match TRBD1. V trimming: 3 bases; J trimming: 3 bases; junction bases outside the gene matches: 6. The CDR3 runs 15 residues. Looked up from germline, CDR1 is MNHEY and CDR2 is SMNVEV (reference sequence). CDR3 residues: CASSFSTGGSYEQYF. The CDR3 DNA reads as TGTGCCAGCAGTTTCAGTACAGGGGGCAGCTACGAGCAGTACTTC.

The chain combines TRBV5-1 with TRBJ1-3; a possible D gene is TRBD1 (6 bases). The CDR3 runs to 15 residues. Deletions cut 5 bases from V and 2 bases from J, with 14 bases between. Germline CDR1 reads SGHRS; CDR2 reads YFSETQ. The CDR3: CASRSWGATGNTIYF. The CDR3 DNA follows: TGCGCCAGCAGGTCATGGGGGGCCACTGGAAACACCATATATTTT.

The CDR3 DNA is TGTGCCATCAGTGAAACAGGGGGCCTTGGAAACACCATATATTTT. Amino acids: CAISETGGLGNTIYF. The chain couples TRBV10-3 to TRBJ1-3; TRBD1 agrees at 9 bases. Germline V gene lookup returns CDR1 ENHRY and CDR2 SYGVKD. Trimming took 3 bases from V and 3 from J; bases not matched to a gene: 3. The CDR3 covers 15 residues.

Here the CDR3 reads CASSPRGAVGELFF. Here the CDR3 DNA reads TGTGCCAGCAGCCCCAGGGGGGCGGTCGGGGAGCTGTTTTTT. The chain is built from TRBV9 and TRBJ2-2; the D gene is possibly TRBD1 (7 bases). The CDR3 runs 14 residues. The V gene lost 4 bases and the J gene lost 7 bases, with 14 bases spanning the gap. Germline CDR1 reads SGDLS; CDR2 reads YYNGEE.

The chain uses TRBV4-2 and TRBJ1-5; tentative D call: TRBD1 (6 bases). V lost 5 bases, J lost 3 bases, and 14 bases lay in between. The CDR3 consists of 15 residues. In germline, CDR1 is LGHNA, CDR2 YNFKEQ. The CDR3 bases are TGTGCCAGCAGCAGGACAGCTATAATCAATCAGCCCCAGCATTTT. It is translated as CASSRTAIINQPQHF.